Presented here are 30 T cell receptor beta chains from one specimen sequenced in a study of CD8+CD57+ T cells in acquired aplastic anemia. It was genomic DNA that served as the template for profiling TCR beta VDJ and CDR3. TCRdb independently ran MiXCR on the reads; one entry per CDR3 protein. The sample carries 150,000 to 200,000 distinct CDR3 sequences, less than 55% recorded once. Source material: sorted CD4+, CD8+, or CD8+CD57+ T cells (not recorded which) from PBMCs. These receptors all stem from a human donor in good health.

The gene calls are TRBV2 and TRBJ1-2; D is ambiguous. CDR1 is SNHLY, CDR2 FYNNEI, per germline. V dropped 0 bases and J dropped 2 bases, with 7 bases sitting between them. This CDR3 comprises 14 residues. CDR3: CASSEARVNYGYTF. DNA for the CDR3: TGTGCCAGCAGTGAAGCGCGGGTGAACTATGGCTACACCTTC.

The gene calls are TRBV19 and TRBJ1-1; a possible D gene is TRBD1 (5 bases). This CDR3 has 13 residues. Germline V gives CDR1 LNHDA, CDR2 SQIVND (reference sequence). Trimming pared 6 bases from V and 4 bases from J, leaving 12 bases between. This CDR3 reads CASSNRGVTEAFF. The CDR3 DNA is TGTGCCAGTAGCAATAGAGGGGTCACTGAAGCTTTCTTT.

This clonotype was seen repeatedly, ten times or more. J is TRBJ2-2 and V is TRBV7-9; TRBD1 aligns across 9 bases. The length of the CDR3 is 15 residues. J lost 3 bases, V lost 3 bases, and 2 bases had no gene match. Per the germline V gene, CDR1 is SEHNR and CDR2 is FQNEAQ (reference sequence). The CDR3 loop reads CASSFGTGYTGELFF. The CDR3 DNA follows: TGTGCCAGCAGCTTCGGGACAGGGTACACCGGGGAGCTGTTTTTT.

This clonotype showed up many times. The gene calls are TRBV12-3 or TRBV12-4 and TRBJ1-3; a possible D gene is TRBD1 (5 bases). This CDR3 has 15 residues. Trimming cost V 4 bases and J 4 bases, with 14 bases left between them. This CDR3 is CASSSTGTPGNTIYF. The CDR3 DNA follows: TGTGCCAGCAGTTCAACCGGGACGCCCGGAAACACCATATATTTT.

This chain uses TRBV7-9 with TRBJ1-1; D is unclear. The germline V gene encodes CDR1 SEHNR and CDR2 FQNEAQ (reference sequence). Trimming shortened V by 3 bases and J by 6 bases, and 5 bases separated the two germline ends. The CDR3 totals 11 residues. Here the CDR3 DNA reads TGTGCCAGCAGCTTTTTCCCTGAAGCTTTCTTT. Its protein product is CASSFFPEAFF.

This clonotype was recorded at least ten times. This chain uses TRBV14 with TRBJ1-1; D gene unclear. Germline V gene lookup returns CDR1 SGHDN and CDR2 FVKESK. Trimming removed 1 base at V and 0 bases at J, with 6 bases between. This CDR3 is 14 amino acids long. DNA of the CDR3: TGTGCCAGCAGCCAAGTCGGACTGAACACTGAAGCTTTCTTT. This encodes CASSQVGLNTEAFF.

This clonotype was found a few times. The V and J genes are TRBV27 and TRBJ2-5, with D possibly matching TRBD1 (6 bases). CDR1 and CDR2 from the germline V gene are MNHEY and SMNVEV (reference sequence). This CDR3 is built from 13 residues. Trimming removed 3 bases from V and 5 bases from J, with 10 bases in between. CDR3 amino acids: CASSFTGLETQYF. CDR3 sequence (DNA): TGTGCCAGCAGTTTCACAGGGCTGGAGACCCAGTACTTC.

J is TRBJ2-5 and V is TRBV10-3; TRBD1 or TRBD2 may be the D gene (7 bases each). CDR3 length: 12 residues. Per the germline V gene, CDR1 is ENHRY and CDR2 is SYGVKD. V was shortened by 10 bases and J by 5 bases, with 14 bases between the two germline ends. CDR3 protein: CATGTAGETQYF. The CDR3 DNA reads TGTGCCACAGGGACAGCGGGGGAGACCCAGTACTTC.

J is TRBJ2-1 and V is TRBV11-1; D not certain. Germline V CDR1 and CDR2: SGHAT, FQDESV (reference sequence). V shed 10 bases and J shed 10 bases, with 23 bases lying between them. The CDR3 runs 14 residues. The CDR3 loop reads CATSVDWTVKEQFF. CDR3 sequence (DNA): TGTGCCACCTCCGTTGACTGGACGGTTAAGGAGCAGTTCTTC.

The chain joins TRBV20-1 to TRBJ2-5; TRBD2 aligns across 16 bases. V gave up 0 bases and J gave up 0 bases; unmatched junction bases: 10. The germline gives CDR1 DFQATT, CDR2 SNEGSKA (reference sequence). The CDR3 consists of 20 residues. CDR3 DNA: TGCAGTGCTAGAGATTGGGGGGGACTAGCGGGAGGGTACAACCAAGAGACCCAGTACTTC. Protein product: CSARDWGGLAGGYNQETQYF.

This clonotype was seen at least ten times. The gene calls are TRBV7-2 and TRBJ2-4; 7 positions match TRBD1. Germline lookup yields CDR1 SGHTA and CDR2 FQGNSA. V lost 5 bases to trimming and J lost 7 bases; unmatched junction nucleotides: 11. This CDR3 is built from 15 residues. The CDR3 here is CASSPDRPLGNIQYF. The CDR3 coding sequence is TGTGCCAGCAGCCCGGACAGGCCACTTGGTAACATTCAGTACTTC. The full variable domain, completed using reference TRBV7-2 and TRBJ2-4, is GAGVSQSPSNKVTEKGKDVELRCDPISGHTALYWYRQSLGQGLEFLIYFQGNSAPDKSGLPSDRFSAERTGGSVSTLTIQRTQQEDSAVYLCASSPDRPLGNIQYFGAGTRLSVL.

This clonotype was recorded many times. This rearrangement joins TRBV5-8 to TRBJ1-1; D is possibly TRBD1 (6 bases). Germline V CDR1 and CDR2: SGHTS, YDEGEE. Between the trimmed V and J ends, which lost 4 bases and 0 bases, there was a span of 13 bases. The CDR3 loop spans 15 amino acids. CDR3 in amino acids: CASSPLRGMNTEAFF. The CDR3 bases are TGTGCCAGCAGCCCCCTCAGGGGCATGAACACTGAAGCTTTCTTT.

The rearrangement joins TRBV7-9 to TRBJ1-2; D perhaps matches TRBD1 (5 bases). The V gene lost 2 bases and the J gene lost 8 bases, with 9 bases spanning the gap. The CDR3 is 12 residues long. Germline V gene data show CDR1 as SEHNR and CDR2 as FQNEAQ (reference sequence). The CDR3 region is CASSLRGGGYTF. For the CDR3, the DNA is TGTGCCAGCAGCTTACGGGGCGGAGGCTACACCTTC.

This clonotype has only a few counts. The chain is built from TRBV9 and TRBJ2-1; D may be TRBD1 (6 bases). Germline CDR1 SGDLS, CDR2 YYNGEE. There are 14 residues in the CDR3. The V end lost 7 bases, the J end lost 4 bases, and 15 bases lay between the germline ends. The CDR3 here is CASGPRTVYNEQFF. The CDR3 nucleotides are TGTGCCAGCGGCCCCCGGACAGTTTACAATGAGCAGTTCTTC.

CDR3 nucleotide sequence: TGTGCCAGTAGTATCCAGCTCACAGATACGCAGTATTTT. It is translated as CASSIQLTDTQYF. The chain combines TRBV19 with TRBJ2-3; D is uncertain. Germline V lookup: CDR1 LNHDA, CDR2 SQIVND (reference sequence). V was shortened by 3 bases and J by 2 bases, with 6 bases between the two germline ends. The CDR3 extends over 13 amino acids.

The table lists this clonotype with a count of one. This rearrangement joins TRBV7-6 to TRBJ2-2; tentatively, D is TRBD1 or TRBD2 (7 bases each). The CDR3 runs to 15 residues. Trimming removed 0 bases at V and 5 bases at J, with 10 bases between. From germline, CDR1 is SGHVS and CDR2 FNYEAQ. Here the CDR3 reads CASSLAQGGTGELFF. The CDR3 coding sequence is TGTGCCAGCAGCTTAGCCCAGGGGGGGACCGGGGAGCTGTTTTTT.

CDR3 coding DNA: TGTGCCAGCAGTTTGGGGGGATCCAAAAACATTCAGTACTTC. This encodes CASSLGGSKNIQYF. V is TRBV12-3 or TRBV12-4 and J is TRBJ2-4, with D tentatively TRBD2 (6 bases). CDR3 size: 14 residues. Deletions cut 3 bases from V and 2 bases from J, with 8 bases between.

The chain recombines TRBV10-3 with TRBJ2-5; D possibly corresponds to TRBD2 (5 bases). Germline V lookup: CDR1 ENHRY, CDR2 SYGVKD. This CDR3 is 14 amino acids long. Between the trimmed V and J ends, which lost 0 bases and 5 bases, there was a span of 10 bases. This CDR3 reads CAISESEGWETQYF. CDR3 nucleotide sequence: TGTGCCATCAGTGAGTCAGAGGGTTGGGAGACCCAGTACTTC.

This clonotype was seen more than once but under ten times. This chain links TRBV29-1 with TRBJ2-1, with 8 bases identical to TRBD2. CDR1 SQVTM and CDR2 ANQGSEA come from the germline V gene. This CDR3 is built from 14 residues. Losses at the gene ends were 6 bases for V and 0 bases for J; bases not matched to a gene: 4. CDR3 sequence: CSVDSGASYNEQFF. CDR3 coding DNA: TGCAGCGTAGATAGCGGGGCCTCCTACAATGAGCAGTTCTTC.

This clonotype was counted many times. V gene TRBV2 combines with J gene TRBJ2-1, with a tentative D call TRBD1 (6 bases). The germline V gene has CDR1 SNHLY and CDR2 FYNNEI. The CDR3 has 15 amino acids. V was cut by 6 bases and J by 7 bases, with 19 bases left in between. This chain's CDR3 is CASRGTDSAANEQFF. Written as DNA, the CDR3 is TGTGCCAGCAGGGGGACGGACAGCGCGGCGAATGAGCAGTTCTTC.

The chain employs TRBV27 and TRBJ2-5; 12 nucleotides align to TRBD2. J gave up 4 bases and V 6 bases, and 6 bases lay outside the gene matches. The length of the CDR3 is 15 residues. In germline, CDR1 is MNHEY, CDR2 SMNVEV (reference sequence). CDR3 residues: CASRQLAGGGETQYF. Here the CDR3 DNA reads TGTGCCAGCAGGCAACTAGCGGGAGGTGGAGAGACCCAGTACTTC.

The rearrangement uses TRBV10-3 and TRBJ1-4; 7 bases are a match to TRBD1. The length of the CDR3 is 15 residues. Per the germline V gene, CDR1 is ENHRY and CDR2 is SYGVKD. V was clipped by 4 bases and J by 7 bases; unmatched bases: 9. This CDR3 reads CAISGAGTVPEKLFF. The CDR3, as DNA: TGTGCCATCAGTGGGGCCGGGACAGTTCCTGAAAAACTGTTTTTT.

There are many counts of this clonotype. J is TRBJ2-2 and V is TRBV20-1; weak D call: TRBD1 (6 bases). This CDR3 is 15 amino acids long. Germline CDR1 and CDR2: DFQATT and SNEGSKA (reference sequence). With 3 bases removed from V and 2 bases from J, the gap between germline ends came to 13 bases. The chain's CDR3 is CSASSRDTNTGELFF. The DNA for the CDR3 is TGCAGTGCTAGTTCCCGGGACACAAACACCGGGGAGCTGTTTTTT.

The chain couples TRBV28 to TRBJ2-3; 9 nucleotides align to TRBD2. Germline V gives CDR1 MDHEN, CDR2 SYDVKM. Trimming at V came to 7 bases and at J to 5 bases, leaving 13 bases not matched to a gene. The CDR3 extends over 16 amino acids. CDR3 region: CASKGSGSRWRDTQYF. Written as DNA, the CDR3 is TGTGCCAGCAAGGGTAGCGGGAGTCGGTGGCGAGATACGCAGTATTTT.

The CDR3 nucleotides read TGTGCCAGTAGTATGCGTTACGAAGCTTTCTTT. This gives the protein CASSMRYEAFF. The rearrangement links TRBV19 to TRBJ1-1; D gene uncertain. In germline, CDR1 is LNHDA, CDR2 SQIVND (reference sequence). CDR3 length equals 11 residues. Trimming stripped 3 bases from V and 8 bases from J, with 7 bases between.

The chain employs TRBV2 and TRBJ2-3, with D possibly matching TRBD1 (5 bases). CDR1 and CDR2 (germline): SNHLY, FYNNEI. V was clipped by 4 bases and J by 1 base, with 12 bases between them. This CDR3 contains 15 residues. CDR3 in DNA: TGTGCCAGCAGTGGACAGCACGCAGGCACAGATACGCAGTATTTT. Residues: CASSGQHAGTDTQYF.

V and J are TRBV24-1 and TRBJ2-2; TRBD1 might be the D (6 bases). Trimming stripped 7 bases from V and 8 bases from J, with 7 bases between. Germline V gene lookup returns CDR1 KGHDR and CDR2 SFDVKD. The CDR3 is 11 amino acids. The CDR3 region is CATRGTGELFF. CDR3 bases: TGTGCCACCAGGGGGACAGGGGAGCTGTTTTTT.

The sample holds a few counts of this clonotype. The rearrangement links TRBV24-1 to TRBJ2-5; the match to TRBD2 covers 9 bases. The trim removed 3 bases at V and 2 bases at J, leaving 3 bases unmatched. The CDR3 loop spans 15 amino acids. Germline CDR1 KGHDR, CDR2 SFDVKD. The CDR3 region is CATSDRLAGQETQYF. The CDR3 DNA follows: TGTGCCACCAGTGATCGCCTAGCGGGACAAGAGACCCAGTACTTC.

The CDR3: CSAYDRYEQYF. In DNA form, the CDR3 reads TGCAGTGCCTATGACAGATACGAGCAGTACTTC. The chain is built from TRBV20-1 and TRBJ2-7; possibly TRBD1 for D (5 bases). CDR1 and CDR2 from the germline V gene are DFQATT and SNEGSKA (reference sequence). With 6 bases removed from V and 4 bases from J, the gap between germline ends came to 10 bases. CDR3 size: 11 residues.

The chain joins TRBV10-3 to TRBJ1-5, with D tentatively TRBD1 (6 bases). Germline CDR1 and CDR2: ENHRY and SYGVKD. The CDR3 runs 12 residues. The V gene lost 9 bases and the J gene lost 10 bases, with 16 bases spanning the gap. The CDR3 reads CAIRQDGYPQHF. The CDR3 DNA follows: TGTGCCATACGACAGGACGGTTACCCCCAGCATTTT.